This T cell receptor (beta chain) derives from a study of human CD8 memory T cell subsets. UMI-labeled 5' RACE produced the TCR beta libraries. TCRdb re-called the 5' RACE reads and shows each CDR3 protein once, DNA omitted. The sample table includes some 3,700 distinct CDR3 sequences. The RNA's source was duplicate vials of about 140,000 sorted CD8+ T cells per subset. On this clonotype: The antigen remains undetermined.

Overall study results and limits: Unlike effector memory cells, stem-like memory and precursor exhausted T cells displayed similarly high diversity.

Sequencing was done on a sample of CD8+ T cells from PBMCs. This receptor was taken from a human donor in good health.

This chain's CDR3 is CSARDLTGVLFEQYF. This rearrangement joins TRBV20-1 to TRBJ2-7; TCRdb's D call of TRBD1 is untestable without DNA. The V gene's germline CDR1 is DFQATT and CDR2 SNEGSKA (reference sequence). The CDR3 contains 15 residues.